These T cell receptor beta chains were read from a single sample in a study of control samples from healthy donors and cancer patients. Method: immunoSEQ multiplex PCR; TCRdb's copy keeps in-frame clones and lacks some. The sample consists of 130,000 to 150,000 clones, 88% of them appearing once. The sample consisted of blood. The receptors derive from a woman in her 30s in good health. Both conserved end residues are part of each CDR3. The D gene is left open where the match is weak. Expanded clones get a size class; other rows say once, few or many, or leave the size out.

v_call: TRBV6-5
d_call: NA
clone_size: NA
j_call: TRBJ2-1
cdr3_nt: TGTGCCAGCAAGGGGAGCTCTGAGGGCAATGAGCAGTTCTTC
cdr3_aa: CASKGSSEGNEQFF

v_call: TRBV6-1
d_call: NA
clone_size: NA
j_call: TRBJ1-5
cdr3_nt: TGTGCCAGCAGTGATGGGCACGGTGGTAATCAGCCCCAGCATTTT
cdr3_aa: CASSDGHGGNQPQHF

v_call: TRBV19
d_call: NA
clone_size: once
j_call: TRBJ1-6
cdr3_nt: TGTGCCAGTAGTATAGCCAGCGATGGGACTTCCTATAATTCACCCCTCCACTTT
cdr3_aa: CASSIASDGTSYNSPLHF

v_call: TRBV2
d_call: NA
clone_size: NA
j_call: TRBJ2-7
cdr3_nt: TGTGCCAGCAAAAGACAGAACTACGAGCAGTACTTC
cdr3_aa: CASKRQNYEQYF

v_call: TRBV10-2
d_call: NA
clone_size: NA
j_call: TRBJ2-3
cdr3_nt: TGCGCCAGCAGGCAGCTAGCCCGCACAGATACGCAGTATTTT
cdr3_aa: CASRQLARTDTQYF

v_call: TRBV18
d_call: TRBD1
clone_size: NA
j_call: TRBJ1-5
cdr3_nt: TGTGCCAGCTCACCAATACGGGACAGCGGTGAGGGTAGGAGTGCCCAGCATTTT
cdr3_aa: CASSPIRDSGEGRSAQHF

v_call: TRBV11-1
d_call: NA
clone_size: NA
j_call: TRBJ2-7
cdr3_nt: TGTGCCAGCAGCTTCCCCGCGGGGCCGAGGGACGAGCAGTACTTC
cdr3_aa: CASSFPAGPRDEQYF

v_call: TRBV7-2
d_call: TRBD1
clone_size: NA
j_call: TRBJ1-1
cdr3_nt: TGTGCCAGCAGCTCCCAGGGGGAGAACACTGAAGCTTTCTTT
cdr3_aa: CASSSQGENTEAFF

v_call: TRBV6-5
d_call: NA
clone_size: NA
j_call: TRBJ1-1
cdr3_nt: TGTGCCAGCAGGGGGGTCAGAGTGACTGAAGCTTTCTTT
cdr3_aa: CASRGVRVTEAFF

v_call: TRBV11-3
d_call: TRBD2
clone_size: NA
j_call: TRBJ2-2
cdr3_nt: TGTGCCAGCAGCTTCGGCGGGAGCGGGGACACCGGGGAGCTGTTTTTT
cdr3_aa: CASSFGGSGDTGELFF

v_call: TRBV7-2
d_call: NA
clone_size: NA
j_call: TRBJ2-5
cdr3_nt: TGTGCCAGCAGCTTTTTGGCGGTCCAAGAGACCCAGTACTTC
cdr3_aa: CASSFLAVQETQYF

v_call: TRBV4-2
d_call: TRBD2
clone_size: NA
j_call: TRBJ2-5
cdr3_nt: TGTGCCAGCAGCCAGGATAGAGCGGGAGGCGAAGAGACCCAGTACTTC
cdr3_aa: CASSQDRAGGEETQYF

v_call: TRBV13
d_call: TRBD1
clone_size: NA
j_call: TRBJ1-3
cdr3_nt: TGTGCCAGCAGCTTAACCCTCGGGACAGGGGTCGGAAACACCATATATTTT
cdr3_aa: CASSLTLGTGVGNTIYF

v_call: TRBV2
d_call: NA
clone_size: NA
j_call: TRBJ1-1
cdr3_nt: TGTGCCAGCACCCCCGACACTGAAGCTTTCTTT
cdr3_aa: CASTPDTEAFF

v_call: TRBV6-5
d_call: TRBD1
clone_size: once
j_call: TRBJ1-6
cdr3_nt: TGTGCCAGCAGTCAAATAACAGGGGCCAATTCACCCCTCCACTTT
cdr3_aa: CASSQITGANSPLHF

v_call: TRBV7-9
d_call: NA
clone_size: NA
j_call: TRBJ1-4
cdr3_nt: TGTGCCAGCAGCCCCCCGTGGGACGCTGATGAAAAACTGTTTTTT
cdr3_aa: CASSPPWDADEKLFF

v_call: TRBV9
d_call: NA
clone_size: once
j_call: TRBJ2-5
cdr3_nt: TGTGCCAGCAGCGTAGTCAGCAATAGTGAGACCCAGTACTTC
cdr3_aa: CASSVVSNSETQYF

v_call: TRBV29-1
d_call: NA
clone_size: NA
j_call: TRBJ2-7
cdr3_nt: TGCAGCGCAAGGACATCGGCGAGCGAGCAGTACTTC
cdr3_aa: CSARTSASEQYF

v_call: TRBV19
d_call: NA
clone_size: NA
j_call: TRBJ1-4
cdr3_nt: TGTGCCGTGTGGGCAACTAATGAAAAACTGTTTTTT
cdr3_aa: CAVWATNEKLFF

v_call: TRBV6-5
d_call: NA
clone_size: NA
j_call: TRBJ1-1
cdr3_nt: TGTGCCAGCAGCCACCACACTGAAGCTTTCTTT
cdr3_aa: CASSHHTEAFF

v_call: TRBV3-1/TRBV3-2
d_call: TRBD1
clone_size: NA
j_call: TRBJ1-2
cdr3_nt: TGTGCCAGCAGGACAGGGGTCGACGGCTACACCTTC
cdr3_aa: CASRTGVDGYTF

v_call: TRBV3-1/TRBV3-2
d_call: NA
clone_size: NA
j_call: TRBJ1-3
cdr3_nt: TGTGCCAGCAGTTCTGGAAACACCATATATTTT
cdr3_aa: CASSSGNTIYF

v_call: TRBV12-3/TRBV12-4
d_call: NA
clone_size: NA
j_call: TRBJ2-5
cdr3_nt: TGTGCCAGCAGCCGAAACAGAGGCGAGACCCAGTACTTC
cdr3_aa: CASSRNRGETQYF

v_call: TRBV4-1
d_call: NA
clone_size: NA
j_call: TRBJ2-7
cdr3_nt: TGCGCCAGCAGCCAAGAAGGGACCGCCGCCTCCTACGAGCAGTACTTC
cdr3_aa: CASSQEGTAASYEQYF

v_call: TRBV7-9
d_call: TRBD1
clone_size: NA
j_call: TRBJ1-6
cdr3_nt: TGTGCCAGCAGCTGGGGACAGGGGGCCCATTCACCCCTCCACTTT
cdr3_aa: CASSWGQGAHSPLHF

v_call: TRBV23-1
d_call: NA
clone_size: NA
j_call: TRBJ2-2
cdr3_nt: TGCGCCAGCAGTCAATCTCACGTCTGGGAGGGGGACACCGGGGAGCTGTTTTTT
cdr3_aa: CASSQSHVWEGDTGELFF

v_call: TRBV30
d_call: NA
clone_size: NA
j_call: TRBJ1-2
cdr3_nt: TGTGCCTGGGGGCTCGAACGGCGAGATGGCTACACCTTC
cdr3_aa: CAWGLERRDGYTF

v_call: TRBV5-1
d_call: NA
clone_size: NA
j_call: TRBJ2-5
cdr3_nt: TGCGCCAGCAGCTTGTCGGCTAGCGAGGGGACCCAGTACTTC
cdr3_aa: CASSLSASEGTQYF

v_call: TRBV6-5
d_call: NA
clone_size: NA
j_call: TRBJ2-3
cdr3_nt: TGTGCCACCCGAGGGCCGGGCACAGATACGCAGTATTTT
cdr3_aa: CATRGPGTDTQYF

v_call: TRBV2
d_call: NA
clone_size: NA
j_call: TRBJ2-2
cdr3_nt: TGTGCCAGCAAAGGGTCCAGAAACGGGGAGCTGTTTTTT
cdr3_aa: CASKGSRNGELFF

v_call: TRBV11-2
d_call: NA
clone_size: NA
j_call: TRBJ1-1
cdr3_nt: TGTGCCAGCAGCTTAGCTACCTTGCCTGAAGCTTTCTTT
cdr3_aa: CASSLATLPEAFF

v_call: TRBV5-8
d_call: TRBD1
clone_size: NA
j_call: TRBJ1-2
cdr3_nt: TGTGCCAGCAGCGTTACAGGGGGCTTAGGCTATGGCTACACCTTC
cdr3_aa: CASSVTGGLGYGYTF

v_call: TRBV9
d_call: NA
clone_size: NA
j_call: TRBJ2-2
cdr3_nt: TGTGCCAGCAGCGTAGTGGCGAACACCGGGGAGCTGTTTTTT
cdr3_aa: CASSVVANTGELFF

v_call: TRBV3-1/TRBV3-2
d_call: NA
clone_size: NA
j_call: TRBJ2-5
cdr3_nt: TGTGCCAGCAGCCAAGATAGGCCCGGGCAGACCCAGTACTTC
cdr3_aa: CASSQDRPGQTQYF

v_call: TRBV6-1
d_call: TRBD1
clone_size: NA
j_call: TRBJ1-1
cdr3_nt: TGTGCCAGCAGTTTGGGACAGGGGGCTTTCTTT
cdr3_aa: CASSLGQGAFF

v_call: TRBV7-9
d_call: NA
clone_size: NA
j_call: TRBJ2-7
cdr3_nt: TGTGCCAGCAGCCCTGTACAGGGGGGGAACGAGCAGTACTTC
cdr3_aa: CASSPVQGGNEQYF

v_call: TRBV21-1
d_call: NA
clone_size: NA
j_call: TRBJ2-1
cdr3_nt: TGTGCCAGCAGCAAAGAACCAGCGGGAGGCTCCTACAATGAGCAGTTCTTC
cdr3_aa: CASSKEPAGGSYNEQFF

v_call: TRBV7-2
d_call: NA
clone_size: NA
j_call: TRBJ2-2
cdr3_nt: TGTGCCAGCAGCTCACCCTCCGGGACACCGAACACCGGGGAGCTGTTTTTT
cdr3_aa: CASSSPSGTPNTGELFF

v_call: TRBV6-5
d_call: NA
clone_size: once
j_call: TRBJ1-2
cdr3_nt: TGTGCCAGCAGGACACGTTATGGCTACACCTTC
cdr3_aa: CASRTRYGYTF

v_call: TRBV6-5
d_call: NA
clone_size: NA
j_call: TRBJ2-3
cdr3_nt: TGTGCCAGCAGTTACGGCGCAGGGGAGGCGGATACGCAGTATTTT
cdr3_aa: CASSYGAGEADTQYF

v_call: TRBV3-1/TRBV3-2
d_call: NA
clone_size: few
j_call: TRBJ2-7
cdr3_nt: TGTGCCAGCAGCCAAGATGGGGCGAGCTACGAGCAGTACTTC
cdr3_aa: CASSQDGASYEQYF

v_call: TRBV19
d_call: NA
clone_size: NA
j_call: TRBJ2-5
cdr3_nt: TGTGCCAGTAAAGGCGAGGAGACCCAGTACTTC
cdr3_aa: CASKGEETQYF

v_call: TRBV30
d_call: NA
clone_size: NA
j_call: TRBJ1-2
cdr3_nt: TGTGCCTGGAGCCGACTCAGGGACGGTGGCTACACCTTC
cdr3_aa: CAWSRLRDGGYTF

v_call: TRBV30
d_call: NA
clone_size: NA
j_call: TRBJ1-1
cdr3_nt: TGTGCCTGGAGTCAGGGGAAGGGTACTGAAGCTTTCTTT
cdr3_aa: CAWSQGKGTEAFF

v_call: TRBV11-2
d_call: NA
clone_size: few
j_call: TRBJ1-1
cdr3_nt: TGTGCCAGCAGCCCGAGACAGCTCATGAACACTGAAGCTTTCTTT
cdr3_aa: CASSPRQLMNTEAFF

v_call: TRBV7-6
d_call: TRBD2
clone_size: NA
j_call: TRBJ2-1
cdr3_nt: TGTGCCAGCAGCTTAGGTCCCCTAGCGGGAGGCTACAATGAGCAGTTCTTC
cdr3_aa: CASSLGPLAGGYNEQFF

v_call: TRBV6-5
d_call: NA
clone_size: NA
j_call: TRBJ1-1
cdr3_nt: TGTGCCAGCAACAAACAGCAGGGGATCAACACTGAAGCTTTCTTT
cdr3_aa: CASNKQQGINTEAFF

v_call: TRBV5-4
d_call: NA
clone_size: NA
j_call: TRBJ1-6
cdr3_nt: TGTGCCAGCAGCCGCGGGGGGTTTGATTCACCCCTCCACTTT
cdr3_aa: CASSRGGFDSPLHF

v_call: TRBV7-3
d_call: TRBD2
clone_size: NA
j_call: TRBJ2-3
cdr3_nt: TGTGCCAGCAGCTTGAAAACTAGCGGGAGAACAGATACGCAGTATTTT
cdr3_aa: CASSLKTSGRTDTQYF